Listed here are 10 T cell receptor beta chains from one sample, sequenced in a study of cytomegalovirus exposure and HLA in healthy donors. The data were produced by immunoSEQ multiplex PCR, yet TCRdb's version contains in-frame clones alone and is incomplete. This repertoire shows some 170,000 clones, around nine tenths found once; its top ten account for 2% to 3%. Specimen: PBMCs. The receptors derive from a man aged 18 to 35 in good health and CMV-seropositive.

The V gene is TRBV28, the J gene TRBJ2-5; D gene unclear. CDR1 and CDR2 from the germline V gene are MDHEN and SYDVKM. The CDR3 has 11 residues. Trimming cost V 4 bases and J 5 bases, with 5 bases left between them. The CDR3: CASSSGETQYF. DNA for the CDR3: TGTGCCAGCAGTTCCGGGGAGACCCAGTACTTC.

The chain combines TRBV5-1 with TRBJ2-2; TRBD1 agrees at 8 bases. Germline CDR1 is SGHRS and CDR2 is YFSETQ. The CDR3 totals 13 residues. The V and J ends lost 7 bases and 3 bases, in that order; junction bases with no gene match: 2. The CDR3 here is CASGTGHTGELFF. As DNA, the CDR3 is TGCGCCAGCGGGACAGGACACACCGGGGAGCTGTTTTTT.

The gene calls are TRBV21-1 and TRBJ2-7; the tabulated D call, TRBD2, remains unverified against the DNA. TRBV21-1 constitutes a pseudogene. The CDR3 spans 14 residues. DNA for the CDR3: TGTGCCAGCAGCACAGTAGCGGAGCCCTACGAGCAGTACTTC. Its translation: CASSTVAEPYEQYF.

The chain uses TRBV5-6 and TRBJ1-4; D gene uncertain. Trimming cost V 1 base and J 8 bases, with 12 bases left between them. The CDR3 runs to 14 residues. From germline, CDR1 is SGHDT and CDR2 YYEEEE. The CDR3 sequence: CASSLQLRSEKLFF. The CDR3 coding sequence is TGTGCCAGCAGCTTGCAATTGCGATCGGAAAAACTGTTTTTT.

The chain employs TRBV6-6 and TRBJ1-5; the match to TRBD1 covers 12 bases. The germline CDR1 and CDR2 sequences are MNHNY and SVGAGI (reference sequence). The CDR3 extends over 15 amino acids. J was trimmed by 6 bases and V by 6 bases; bases with no gene match: 6. CDR3: CASSTGQGAGQPQHF. CDR3 in DNA: TGTGCCAGCAGCACGGGACAGGGGGCGGGTCAGCCCCAGCATTTT.

V and J are TRBV5-1 and TRBJ1-2; 7 bases are a match to TRBD1. The V gene's germline CDR1 is SGHRS and CDR2 YFSETQ. J lost 4 bases, V lost 5 bases, and 11 bases had no gene match. The CDR3 has 15 residues. The CDR3 bases are TGCGCCAGCAGAACCTCGAACCAGGGGGGCTATGGCTACACCTTC. This sequence encodes CASRTSNQGGYGYTF.

The sample holds one count of this clone. V usage is TRBV4-3 and J usage is TRBJ2-2, with 7 bases that match TRBD2. V dropped 1 base and J dropped 7; count of bases not matched to a gene: 9. Germline lookup yields CDR1 LGHNA and CDR2 YSLEER. The CDR3 has 16 residues. The CDR3 here is CASSQGTSAASGELFF. In nucleotides, the CDR3 is TGCGCCAGCAGCCAAGGAACTAGCGCCGCGAGCGGGGAGCTGTTTTTT.

The chain uses TRBV18 and TRBJ2-5, with no clear D. The germline V gene encodes CDR1 KGHSH and CDR2 LQKENI. V gave up 1 base and J gave up 1 base, with 10 bases separating them. The CDR3 has 15 residues. The CDR3, as DNA: TGTGCCAGCTCACCACAATTCCAGATCCAAGAGACCCAGTACTTC. It specifies CASSPQFQIQETQYF.

CDR3 residues: CASSLGGAGNTIYF. The CDR3 DNA reads TGTGCCAGCAGTCTAGGGGGCGCGGGAAACACCATATATTTT. This rearrangement joins TRBV13 to TRBJ1-3; 7 bases are a match to TRBD1. J gave up 4 bases and V 6 bases, and 6 bases lay outside the gene matches. This CDR3 region has 14 residues. Per the germline V gene, CDR1 is PRHDT and CDR2 is FYEKMQ (reference sequence).

The rearrangement joins TRBV25-1 to TRBJ1-2, with D tentatively TRBD1 (6 bases). The germline V gene has CDR1 MGHDK and CDR2 SYGVNS. There are 12 residues in the CDR3. V was shortened by 3 bases and J by 7 bases, with 9 bases between the two germline ends. CDR3 in amino acids: CASSDRGSGYTF. The DNA of the CDR3 is TGTGCCAGCAGTGACAGGGGTAGTGGCTACACCTTC.